This T cell receptor (beta chain) was profiled in a study of T-cell memory formation after mild COVID-19 (dated by TCRdb to the early 2020s). About the investigation overall: TCR sequence clusters from the two donors were largely donor specific. Two young, previously healthy adult volunteers, one female and one male, were included in the cohort. T-cell clones expanding and contracting after mild COVID-19 in two donors were tracked by longitudinal TCRalpha and TCRbeta repertoire sequencing.

The full study reports these points: Contracting CD4+ clones appeared mostly in the CM and EM memory subsets, whereas CD8+ clones were enriched in EMRA. Some responding clones were detected in pre-infection memory, which suggested that pre-existing cross-reactive memory T cells had joined the SARS-CoV-2 response. Clones that contracted from day 15 to 85 showed balanced CD4/CD8 phenotypes, whereas a second wave of clones that expanded from day 15 to 37 leaned towards CD4+. Whether the second-wave clones peaking on day 37 were SARS-CoV-2 specific was not confirmed. Only two mild cases were covered by the study, and larger cohorts that include severe cases with pre-infection samples were considered necessary.

Ficoll-Paque density gradient centrifugation was the method used to isolate PBMCs. Turning to this clonotype: No cognate antigen has been identified for it. Per-base quality was not reported, and no clone a single base away is much larger than it.

Measured from the cysteine to the phenylalanine, the CDR3 is 16 residues long. Solely the CDR3 DNA is kept, with 48 bases framed from the first base. Clipping removes 5 bases from V and 5 bases from J, with 11 as the unmatched junction base count. The sequencer listed for this sample is Illumina NovaSeq 6000. TCRalpha and TCRbeta cDNA libraries were constructed by 5'RACE with constant-segment primers, with sample barcodes and unique molecular identifiers being introduced. Trizol reagent was used to extract RNA from every sample. Libraries were amplified in two PCR steps, with a second sample barcode and Illumina TruSeq adapters added in the second step. Sequencing of libraries was performed on an Illumina NovaSeq with 2 x 150 bp paired-end reads. On the authors' methods: The reads were demultiplexed and collapsed into UMI-guided consensus sequences using migec v1.2.7. With mixcr v2.1.11, UMI consensuses were aligned to TRA and TRB V and J templates and assembled into clonotypes. A clonotype was counted as expanded or contracted only if both edgeR and NoisET called the change significant, with noise models trained on biological replicates. For edgeR calls, the thresholds were a false discovery rate-adjusted p below 0.01 and a log2 fold-change of 1. As an exploratory analysis of dynamics, PCA with hierarchical clustering was applied to max-normalized trajectories of the 1000 most abundant clonotypes. Each responding clone was given a CD4 or CD8 phenotype based on the CD4+ and CD8+ repertoires, which had been sequenced separately. Starting from the raw public reads, TCRdb applied fastp trimming at Q25, assembled clones with MiXCR and retained in-frame beta chains. Rows matching on CDR3 protein sequence are summarized as one entry with the most common DNA and genes. TCRdb, not the authors, supplied the V and J calls. The table for this sample lists 120,000 to 150,000 distinct CDR3 sequences; about 19% of them were counted only once. The biggest ten clones account for 2% to 2.5% of the sample.

The receptor was derived from an adult woman who had mild COVID-19 (a few samples of this study predate the infection). The sample titles of this study are shuffled in the database, so cell type and time point are left out; the donor was told from shared clones. This chain joins TRBV12-3 or TRBV12-4 to TRBJ2-3; 9 bases in between match TRBD2. Sequencing was done on a sample of PBMCs or a T cell subset sorted from them (not recorded which). In nucleotides, the sequence is TGTGCCAGCAGTGACCCCGGCGGGGGGGCTGAAGATACGCAGTATTTT. Translated, it gives CASSDPGGGAEDTQYF.